This record looks at one T cell receptor (beta chain) sequence and its context. This sample stems from a study of blood T cell repertoires in COVID-19. Original processing notes: By means of reference gene primer amplification, nucleated cell counts were estimated. This table comes from immunoSEQ multiplex PCR, and its TCRdb copy is limited to in-frame clones, with some not included. V and J calls and clone size are copied from that table; D and trimming were computed from the DNA. This sample has about 140,000 clones; 60% to 85% occur once, and the top ten carry around 4.2%. CDR3 size: 13 residues. Between the trimmed V and J ends, which lost 6 bases and 6 bases, there was a span of 14 bases. The germline V gene has CDR1 SGDLS and CDR2 YYNGEE.

The TCR comes from a woman older than 75 with active or convalescent COVID-19. The rearrangement joins TRBV9 to TRBJ2-3, with unresolved D. The specimen sequenced was peripheral blood. The CDR3 loop is CASNRFQSDTQYF. CDR3 in DNA: TGTGCCAGCAACCGGTTCCAATCGGATACGCAGTATTTT.